Below, one TCR beta chain is given with its context. This sample is drawn from a study of T cell changes during pregnancy in multiple sclerosis. Profiling relied on immunoSEQ multiplex PCR, and the TCRdb table lists in-frame clones only, not all of them. The table records roughly 40,000 clones, 90% to 95% of them present only once. Deletions cut 5 bases from V and 3 bases from J, with 17 bases between. Looked up from germline, CDR1 is SGHNT and CDR2 is YENEEA. The CDR3 runs 15 residues. The chain recombines TRBV11-3 with TRBJ2-7; D perhaps matches TRBD1 (6 bases). The sequence was collected from a female donor with multiple sclerosis, enrolled in a pregnancy study. The specimen comprised peripheral blood, sampled in the third trimester of pregnancy. CDR3 sequence reads: CASSPSSDRLYEQYF. In DNA, the CDR3 is TGTGCCAGCAGCCCGTCCTCGGACAGACTCTACGAGCAGTACTTC.